A single sample gave rise to the 12 T cell receptor beta chains below, sequenced in a study of identical twins (dated by TCRdb to about 2016). Library construction relied on 5' RACE. The reads were generated on an Illumina HiSeq 2000. TCRdb's own reprocessing of the public reads used fastp at Q25 and MiXCR and kept productive beta chains. All rows with the same CDR3 protein become a single entry with the most common DNA and genes. For this sample the table gives under 400,000 distinct CDR3 sequences, of which roughly 9% were detected only once. The ten largest account for under 9.5% of the sample. Input material: naive T cells sorted from blood. The cell subset or site tag for this specimen amounts to: cells isolated with a human naive T-cell isolation kit. Receptors were obtained from a woman between 50 and 59 years old in good health.

This clonotype came up many times. This chain links TRBV11-2 with TRBJ2-1; TRBD1 matches at 7 bases. CDR1 and CDR2 from the germline V gene are SGHAT and FQNNGV. Trimming cost V 2 bases and J 0 bases; bases outside gene matches: 4. This CDR3 contains 16 residues. The CDR3 reads CASSLMGDSSYNEQFF. DNA for the CDR3: TGTGCCAGCAGCTTAATGGGGGACAGCTCCTACAATGAGCAGTTCTTC. The variable domain in full, completed from reference TRBV11-2 and TRBJ2-1, reads EAGVAQSPRYKIIEKRQSVAFWCNPISGHATLYWYQQILGQGPKLLIQFQNNGVVDDSQLPKDRFSAERLKGVDSTLKIQPAKLEDSAVYLCASSLMGDSSYNEQFFGPGTRLTVL.

Only a few counts were recorded for this clonotype. The rearrangement links TRBV6-5 to TRBJ2-1, with 7 bases lining up with TRBD2. V shed 0 bases, J shed 0 bases, and the junction held 5 bases outside the gene matches. Germline lookup yields CDR1 MNHEY and CDR2 SVGAGI. The CDR3 sequence is 17 residues long. CDR3 loop: CASSYSTGRLSYNEQFF. The CDR3 DNA reads TGTGCCAGCAGTTACTCGACCGGGAGGCTCTCCTACAATGAGCAGTTCTTC.

The chain employs TRBV9 and TRBJ2-5; TRBD2 matches at 8 bases. V was clipped by 3 bases and J by 1 base; unmatched bases: 2. This CDR3 is 14 amino acids long. Germline V gene sequence: CDR1 SGDLS, CDR2 YYNGEE. CDR3 nucleotides: TGTGCCAGCAGCGCACTAGCGGCCCAAGAGACCCAGTACTTC. Translated, it gives CASSALAAQETQYF.

This sequence joins TRBV11-2 and TRBJ2-3; D possibly uses TRBD1 or TRBD2 (5 bases each). Germline assignment: CDR1 SGHAT and CDR2 FQNNGV. V lost 3 bases and J lost 6, with 19 bases in between. This CDR3 contains 16 residues. CDR3 bases: TGTGCCAGCAGCTTCGAATTGAGGGACCCCGGGGATACGCAGTATTTT. This codes for CASSFELRDPGDTQYF.

This clonotype was observed a handful of times. The chain uses TRBV27 and TRBJ2-2, with D possibly TRBD2 on 6 matching bases. The germline CDR1 and CDR2 sequences are MNHEY and SMNVEV (reference sequence). CDR3 size: 15 residues. The V gene lost 3 bases and the J gene lost 4 bases, with 12 bases spanning the gap. CDR3 sequence (DNA): TGTGCCAGCAGTTTCGTGAGGAGGGGCACCGGGGAGCTGTTTTTT. It encodes CASSFVRRGTGELFF.

This clonotype was counted at least ten times. DNA for the CDR3: TGTGCCAGCAGCCAGACAGGGGGCACAGATACGCAGTATTTT. Translating it yields CASSQTGGTDTQYF. The genes are TRBV12-3 or TRBV12-4 and TRBJ2-3; 8 nucleotides agree with TRBD1. V shed 6 bases and J 1 base; nucleotides not matched to a gene: 3. The CDR3 is made up of 14 amino acids.

This clonotype was recorded at least ten times. The rearrangement joins TRBV12-3 or TRBV12-4 to TRBJ1-1; a possible D gene is TRBD1 (6 bases). V shed 3 bases and J shed 1 base, with 12 bases lying between them. The CDR3 consists of 15 residues. The CDR3 DNA is TGTGCCAGCAGTTTCGCCACGACAGGGAACACTGAAGCTTTCTTT. Translating it yields CASSFATTGNTEAFF.

The gene calls are TRBV29-1 and TRBJ1-2; D is unclear. V lost 7 bases and J 3 bases, leaving 15 bases between the germline ends. Germline V lookup: CDR1 SQVTM, CDR2 ANQGSEA. The CDR3 consists of 13 residues. Here the CDR3 reads CSAEDNRDYGYTF. For the CDR3, the DNA is TGCAGCGCCGAAGACAACCGGGACTATGGCTACACCTTC.

This clonotype appeared a few times. The chain carries TRBV20-1 and TRBJ2-3, with D unclear. This CDR3 contains 16 residues. Germline CDR1 DFQATT, CDR2 SNEGSKA (reference sequence). V lost 0 bases and J lost 1, with 14 bases in between. In DNA, the CDR3 is TGCAGTGCTAGAGATCGTCGGTTTACGGGCACAGATACGCAGTATTTT. Amino acid sequence: CSARDRRFTGTDTQYF.

This clonotype was counted a few times. This chain links TRBV10-1 with TRBJ2-7; 9 bases are a match to TRBD2. This CDR3 is built from 15 residues. Germline V lookup: CDR1 WNHNN, CDR2 SYGVQD (reference sequence). Germline trimming cut 4 bases from V and 5 bases from J; bases unmatched to any gene: 9. CDR3 in amino acids: CASSARAGGSNEQYF. CDR3 nucleotide sequence: TGCGCCAGCAGTGCTAGAGCGGGAGGTTCCAACGAGCAGTACTTC.

A note on this clonotype: Since a much larger clone is just one base distant, this may be a read error. V is TRBV7-9 and J is TRBJ1-5; D may be TRBD1 (6 bases). Germline V gene lookup returns CDR1 SEHNR and CDR2 FQNEAQ (reference sequence). The CDR3 is 13 amino acids. The chain's CDR3 is CTSSPDQGQPQHF. In DNA, the CDR3 is TGTACCAGCAGCCCGGACCAGGGGCAGCCCCAGCATTTT.

This clonotype has only a few counts. V usage is TRBV20-1 and J usage is TRBJ1-2; TRBD1 aligns across 7 bases. The ends lost 6 bases at V and 4 bases at J; junction bases unmatched: 5. Germline assignment: CDR1 DFQATT and CDR2 SNEGSKA (reference sequence). The CDR3 loop spans 12 amino acids. DNA for the CDR3: TGCAGTGCCTTCCGGGACAGCTATGGCTACACCTTC. This encodes CSAFRDSYGYTF.